The rows below give T cell receptor beta chains drawn from one sample of a study of blood T cell repertoires in COVID-19. Data came from immunoSEQ multiplex PCR; TCRdb stores just in-frame clones and leaves some out. The sample shows fewer than 85,000 clones, approximately 90% of them seen only once. Sequencing input: peripheral blood. All receptors come from a man aged 60 to 69 with acute or convalescent COVID-19. The CDR3 runs from the conserved cysteine through the conserved F or W. Fields, in order: D gene, V gene, J gene, clone size, CDR3 DNA, CDR3 protein. D genes are given only for firm matches. Part of the rows lack a size; the others show once, few, many or a class for expanded clones.

d_gene: TRBD2; v_gene: TRBV5-4; j_gene: TRBJ2-7; abundance: -; CDR3nt: TGTGCCAGCAGCTTGGTACTAGCGGGGGGAATCAACTACGAGCAGTACTTC; CDR3aa: CASSLVLAGGINYEQYF
d_gene: -; v_gene: TRBV27; j_gene: TRBJ1-2; abundance: -; CDR3nt: TGTGCCAGCAGTTCAAAGAAGTCGGGTGGCTACACCTTC; CDR3aa: CASSSKKSGGYTF
d_gene: -; v_gene: TRBV5-1; j_gene: TRBJ1-5; abundance: -; CDR3nt: TGCGCCAGCAGCCCCTTACATAGCAATCAGCCCCAGCATTTT; CDR3aa: CASSPLHSNQPQHF
d_gene: -; v_gene: TRBV18; j_gene: TRBJ2-5; abundance: few; CDR3nt: TGTGCCAGCTCACCCCGGTACCAAGAGACCCAGTACTTC; CDR3aa: CASSPRYQETQYF
d_gene: TRBD1; v_gene: TRBV7-8; j_gene: TRBJ1-5; abundance: -; CDR3nt: TGTGCCAGCAGCTTAGCTCGGACAGGTATACAGCCCCAGCATTTT; CDR3aa: CASSLARTGIQPQHF
d_gene: TRBD1; v_gene: TRBV27; j_gene: TRBJ2-2; abundance: -; CDR3nt: TGTGCCAGCAGCACCCCGACGACAGGGCTGAACACCGGGGAGCTGTTTTTT; CDR3aa: CASSTPTTGLNTGELFF
d_gene: TRBD1; v_gene: TRBV19; j_gene: TRBJ1-5; abundance: once; CDR3nt: TGTGCCAGTAGTGGAAGAAAGGACAGGGGAATTAGCAATCAGCCCCAGCATTTT; CDR3aa: CASSGRKDRGISNQPQHF
d_gene: -; v_gene: TRBV29-1; j_gene: TRBJ2-3; abundance: -; CDR3nt: TGCAGCGCTACTGGGGCCTATCGTAATACGCAGTATTTT; CDR3aa: CSATGAYRNTQYF
d_gene: -; v_gene: TRBV3-1/TRBV3-2; j_gene: TRBJ1-5; abundance: -; CDR3nt: TGTGCCAGCAGCCTGACTGGGGGGAGCAATCAGCCCCAGCATTTT; CDR3aa: CASSLTGGSNQPQHF
d_gene: TRBD2; v_gene: TRBV7-2; j_gene: TRBJ2-2; abundance: -; CDR3nt: TGTGCCAGCAGCTTTGCTAGCGGGGGTAGGACCGGGGAGCTGTTTTTT; CDR3aa: CASSFASGGRTGELFF
d_gene: -; v_gene: TRBV7-2; j_gene: TRBJ1-3; abundance: -; CDR3nt: TGTGCCAGCAGCTCCCTGACAGGCTCTGGAAACACCATATATTTT; CDR3aa: CASSSLTGSGNTIYF
d_gene: -; v_gene: TRBV18; j_gene: TRBJ1-1; abundance: -; CDR3nt: TGTGCCAGCTCACCACTCAGGCCTGAAGCTTTCTTT; CDR3aa: CASSPLRPEAFF
d_gene: TRBD1; v_gene: TRBV29-1; j_gene: TRBJ2-2; abundance: -; CDR3nt: TGCAGCGTTGAAAGGTCCGGGACAGCTAAAACCGGGGAGCTGTTTTTT; CDR3aa: CSVERSGTAKTGELFF
d_gene: TRBD1; v_gene: TRBV19; j_gene: TRBJ1-2; abundance: -; CDR3nt: TGTGCCAGTAGTCGAGACAGGGGCTATGGCTACACCTTC; CDR3aa: CASSRDRGYGYTF
d_gene: -; v_gene: TRBV7-2; j_gene: TRBJ1-4; abundance: once; CDR3nt: TGTGCCAGCAGCTTCTCAGGGGTCGAAAAACTGTTTTTT; CDR3aa: CASSFSGVEKLFF
d_gene: -; v_gene: TRBV5-4; j_gene: TRBJ1-2; abundance: -; CDR3nt: TGTGCCAGCAGCTTGGCAGGGGACTATGGCTACACCTTC; CDR3aa: CASSLAGDYGYTF
d_gene: -; v_gene: TRBV6-4; j_gene: TRBJ2-3; abundance: -; CDR3nt: TGTGCCAGCAGAGCGGTGGTGGGCACAGATACGCAGTATTTT; CDR3aa: CASRAVVGTDTQYF
d_gene: TRBD1; v_gene: TRBV7-6; j_gene: TRBJ1-1; abundance: -; CDR3nt: TGTGCCAGCAGAAACCCAGGGGGCTCTGAAGCTTTCTTT; CDR3aa: CASRNPGGSEAFF